This record concerns one TCR beta chain sequence. The antigen remains unidentified. The record originates from a study of T cell responses to AZD1222 COVID-19 vaccine. Findings and limits, study-wide: The donor group comprised mostly white British people and more females; the analysis possibly underestimated clonal diversity.

Some clones are missing from TCRdb's copy, which holds only in-frame ones; the method was immunoSEQ multiplex PCR. The table has under 150,000 clones, around 94% seen once. Investigators merged groups given second doses at roughly 4 or roughly 12 weeks. The CDR3 is 13 amino acids. Germline V gene lookup returns CDR1 MNHEY and CDR2 SVGAGI. V lost 5 bases and J 2 bases, leaving 9 bases between the germline ends. This sequence was found in an adult who received the AZD1222 COVID-19 vaccine. The V and J genes are TRBV6-5 and TRBJ1-2; tentative D call: TRBD1 (5 bases). The input for sequencing was peripheral blood, taken 28 days after the second AZD1222 dose. CDR3 residues: CASSRAGNYGYTF. The CDR3 region has the DNA TGTGCCAGCAGTAGGGCAGGGAACTATGGCTACACCTTC.